Shown below are 25 T cell receptor beta chains from a single sample sequenced in a study of blood T cell repertoires in COVID-19 (dated by TCRdb to about 2020). The library was generated by the immunoSEQ multiplex PCR assay. Imported from immuneACCESS, the table was reduced by TCRdb to in-frame sequences with V and J called. These copies leave out some clones; in studies compared against another copy, an unresolved V gene accounts for under half, and the cause of the remainder is not known. A total of a few hundred thousand clones appear in this sample, more than 75% of them only once. In total, the top ten clones hold 2% to 2.5% of the sample. The sample taken for sequencing was PBMCs or T cells enriched from blood (not recorded which). The receptors were gathered from a woman in her fifties or sixties in a cohort exposed to, infected with or recovered from COVID-19 (not recorded which).

This chain joins TRBV5-1 and TRBJ2-5; 11 bases map to TRBD2. Unmatched junction bases numbered 3, after V lost 2 bases and J lost 3 bases. The CDR3 runs to 15 residues. Germline V CDR1 and CDR2: SGHRS, YFSETQ. The CDR3 region is CASSLLTSGEETQYF. The CDR3 nucleotides are TGCGCCAGCAGCTTATTGACTAGCGGGGAAGAGACCCAGTACTTC.

This chain links TRBV19 with TRBJ1-5, with D perhaps matching TRBD1 (5 bases). The CDR3 extends over 14 amino acids. V dropped 1 base and J dropped 7 bases, with 11 bases sitting between them. CDR1 is LNHDA, CDR2 SQIVND, per germline (reference sequence). The CDR3 nucleotides read TGTGCCAGTAGTATAGGGTCAGGGAGGCAGCCCCAGCATTTT. Encoded protein: CASSIGSGRQPQHF.

The V call is TRBV24-1, the J call TRBJ2-3; tentatively, D is TRBD1 (5 bases). Trimming took 5 bases from V and 7 from J, leaving 9 bases between them. Germline CDR1 KGHDR, CDR2 SFDVKD. The CDR3 covers 12 residues. CDR3 sequence (DNA): TGTGCCACCAGTGCCCAGGGATATACGCAGTATTTT. It is translated as CATSAQGYTQYF.

The chain combines TRBV28 with TRBJ2-7, with TRBD1 as a possible D gene (6 bases). There are 16 residues in the CDR3. Germline V gene lookup returns CDR1 MDHEN and CDR2 SYDVKM. The germline V and J ends were trimmed by 4 bases and 0 bases, with 16 bases remaining between them. CDR3 residues: CASSSTGTMSSYEQYF. In DNA form, the CDR3 reads TGTGCCAGCAGTTCCACCGGGACAATGAGCTCCTACGAGCAGTACTTC.

V is TRBV2 and J is TRBJ2-3; 7 nucleotides match TRBD2. V lost 5 bases to trimming and J lost 0 bases; unmatched junction nucleotides: 5. Germline loops: CDR1 SNHLY, CDR2 FYNNEI. This CDR3 has 15 residues. The CDR3 nucleotides are TGTGCCAGCAGTCGGGAGGAGGCAAGCACAGATACGCAGTATTTT. Translating it yields CASSREEASTDTQYF.

The gene calls are TRBV10-1 and TRBJ1-4; D is unresolved. Germline V gives CDR1 WNHNN, CDR2 SYGVQD (reference sequence). This CDR3 is built from 13 residues. V gave up 0 bases and J gave up 9 bases, with 8 bases separating them. DNA for the CDR3: TGCGCCAGCAGTGAGTCCGAGCGGAAAAAACTGTTTTTT. Translated: CASSESERKKLFF.

The CDR3 sequence is CASSSGLAGGNSGANVLTF. In DNA form, the CDR3 reads TGCGCCAGCAGCTCGGGACTAGCGGGAGGTAACTCTGGGGCCAACGTCCTGACTTTC. The V and J genes are TRBV5-1 and TRBJ2-6; 15 bases align to TRBD2. Trimming took 3 bases from V and 0 from J; bases not matched to a gene: 4. The CDR3 runs to 19 residues. The germline CDR1 and CDR2 sequences are SGHRS and YFSETQ.

This clone came up a few times. CDR3 sequence: CASSQDRGRSTEAFF. CDR3 in DNA: TGTGCCAGCAGCCAAGATCGGGGTCGAAGCACTGAAGCTTTCTTT. The V gene is TRBV4-2, the J gene TRBJ1-1; D gene unclear. The CDR3 loop spans 15 amino acids. V lost 0 bases to trimming and J lost 4 bases, with 12 bases between them. Germline V gene lookup returns CDR1 LGHNA and CDR2 YNFKEQ.

This clone was recorded once. For the CDR3, the DNA is TGTGCCAGTAGCCGAGGACAGGGTGGTGGCTACACCTTC. Its translation is CASSRGQGGGYTF. The chain couples TRBV19 to TRBJ1-2; 8 bases match TRBD1. Trimming at V came to 6 bases and at J to 7 bases, leaving 7 bases not matched to a gene. Looked up from germline, CDR1 is LNHDA and CDR2 is SQIVND (reference sequence). The CDR3 sequence is 13 residues long.

This clone came up a few times. The V and J genes are TRBV5-1 and TRBJ2-1; the match to TRBD1 covers 8 bases. V shed 4 bases, J shed 8 bases, and the junction held 5 bases outside the gene matches. Germline V gives CDR1 SGHRS, CDR2 YFSETQ. This CDR3 region has 13 residues. CDR3 region: CASSLGQDDEQFF. CDR3 nucleotide sequence: TGCGCCAGCAGCCTGGGACAGGACGATGAGCAGTTCTTC. The full variable domain, its missing parts supplied by reference TRBV5-1 and TRBJ2-1, is KAGVTQTPRYLIKTRGQQVTLSCSPISGHRSVSWYQQTPGQGLQFLFEYFSETQRNKGNFPGRFSGRQFSNSRSEMNVSTLELGDSALYLCASSLGQDDEQFFGPGTRLTVL.

V is TRBV2 and J is TRBJ1-1; D may be TRBD1 (6 bases). This CDR3 spans 13 amino acids. Looked up from germline, CDR1 is SNHLY and CDR2 is FYNNEI. V lost 6 bases and J 1 base, leaving 9 bases between the germline ends. This CDR3 is CASRHRENTEAFF. The CDR3 coding sequence is TGTGCCAGCAGACACAGGGAGAACACTGAAGCTTTCTTT. Full variable domain (missing parts from reference TRBV2 and TRBJ1-1): EPEVTQTPSHQVTQMGQEVILRCVPISNHLYFYWYRQILGQKVEFLVSFYNNEISEKSEIFDDQFSVERPDGSNFTLKIRSTKLEDSAMYFCASRHRENTEAFFGQGTRLTVV.

This chain uses TRBV5-1 with TRBJ2-1; possibly TRBD2 for D (5 bases). This CDR3 contains 13 residues. Looked up from germline, CDR1 is SGHRS and CDR2 is YFSETQ. V was trimmed by 3 bases and J by 5 bases, leaving 9 bases between them. CDR3: CASSSGGHNEQFF. CDR3 DNA sequence: TGCGCCAGCAGCTCCGGAGGCCACAATGAGCAGTTCTTC.

The DNA for the CDR3 is TGTGCCAGCTCACCGTTGAGGACTATGGTGTTCACAGATACGCAGTATTTT. It translates to CASSPLRTMVFTDTQYF. V gene TRBV18 combines with J gene TRBJ2-3; tentatively, D is TRBD2 (6 bases). The germline gives CDR1 KGHSH, CDR2 LQKENI. V was shortened by 3 bases and J by 2 bases, with 18 bases between the two germline ends. This CDR3 has 17 amino acids.

This sequence joins TRBV2 and TRBJ2-2, with D possibly TRBD2 on 6 matching bases. Germline V gene sequence: CDR1 SNHLY, CDR2 FYNNEI. This CDR3 is built from 15 residues. The ends were cut back, 3 bases at V and 4 bases at J, with 12 bases in the middle. The CDR3 sequence is CASSEEGMSTGELFF. The CDR3 DNA follows: TGTGCCAGCAGTGAGGAGGGAATGAGCACCGGGGAGCTGTTTTTT.

The CDR3 DNA is TGCGCCAGCAGCTTGGGACTAGCGGGAGGGCCAGAGCAGTTCTTC. Translating it yields CASSLGLAGGPEQFF. V and J are TRBV5-1 and TRBJ2-1; 14 bases agree with TRBD2. Germline values: CDR1 SGHRS, CDR2 YFSETQ. V was clipped by 0 bases and J by 10 bases; unmatched bases: 3. This CDR3 spans 15 amino acids.

V is TRBV6-6 and J is TRBJ1-3; perhaps TRBD1 as D (5 bases). CDR3 length: 14 amino acids. V lost 6 bases to trimming and J lost 4 bases, with 13 bases between them. Germline loops: CDR1 MNHNY, CDR2 SVGAGI (reference sequence). CDR3 sequence (DNA): TGTGCCAGCAGGTCCAAGCAGGGAGGAAACACCATATATTTT. This codes for CASRSKQGGNTIYF.

Worth noting for this clone: This CDR3 is also generated by other DNA sequences in the sample. V is TRBV19 and J is TRBJ2-3; 7 bases fit TRBD1. CDR1 is LNHDA and CDR2 is SQIVND in the germline V gene (reference sequence). This CDR3 is built from 14 residues. Losses at the gene ends were 9 bases for V and 1 base for J; bases not matched to a gene: 7. In DNA form, the CDR3 reads TGTGCCAGCCGAGACAGGGCCCGCACAGATACGCAGTATTTT. This codes for CASRDRARTDTQYF.

The genes are TRBV7-2 and TRBJ2-1; TRBD2 matches at 14 bases. This CDR3 is 17 amino acids long. Germline CDR1 reads SGHTA; CDR2 reads FQGNSA. After removal of 3 bases from V and 1 base from J, the junction contained 2 bases not matched to a gene. CDR3 in DNA: TGTGCCAGCAGCTTGACTAGCGGGAGGGCATCCTACAATGAGCAGTTCTTC. This codes for CASSLTSGRASYNEQFF.

The chain uses TRBV7-9 and TRBJ2-1, with D uncertain. The CDR3 loop spans 14 amino acids. V was pared by 0 bases and J by 5 bases, with 8 bases between. Germline CDR1 reads SEHNR; CDR2 reads FQNEAQ (reference sequence). The CDR3, as DNA: TGTGCCAGCAGCTTAGCCAGGTCCGACAATGAGCAGTTCTTC. Residues: CASSLARSDNEQFF.

This chain connects TRBV28 to TRBJ1-6; 7 bases align to TRBD1. The CDR3 extends over 14 amino acids. The junction had 5 bases not matched to a gene; V was cut back by 6 bases and J by 6 bases. Looked up from germline, CDR1 is MDHEN and CDR2 is SYDVKM. CDR3 in amino acids: CASRPGTVNSPLHF. DNA of the CDR3: TGTGCCAGCAGGCCCGGGACAGTTAATTCACCCCTCCACTTT.

The CDR3: CASSPGQGYSPLHF. The CDR3 DNA follows: TGTGCCAGCAGCCCGGGACAGGGGTATTCACCCCTCCACTTT. This rearrangement joins TRBV7-9 to TRBJ1-6; 10 bases fit TRBD1. Germline values: CDR1 SEHNR, CDR2 FQNEAQ (reference sequence). J was trimmed by 8 bases and V by 5 bases; bases with no gene match: 3. This CDR3 has 14 residues.

The chain recombines TRBV3-1 (or the pseudogene TRBV3-2) with TRBJ2-7, with TRBD2 matching over 10 bases. The CDR3 spans 16 residues. The V gene end was trimmed by 1 base and the J gene end by 0 bases; junction bases not matched to a gene: 3. Germline assignment: CDR1 LGHDT and CDR2 YNNKEL (reference sequence). CDR3 in DNA: TGTGCCAGCAGCCAAGGACTAGCGGGCCGCTCCTACGAGCAGTACTTC. It yields the protein CASSQGLAGRSYEQYF.

J is TRBJ2-7 and V is TRBV7-6; a weak D match, TRBD1 (5 bases). Germline V gene sequence: CDR1 SGHVS, CDR2 FNYEAQ. The CDR3 loop spans 13 amino acids. Trimming removed 5 bases at V and 6 bases at J, with 14 bases between. The CDR3 loop reads CASSHSGNREQYF. The CDR3 DNA reads TGTGCCAGCAGCCATTCAGGGAATCGCGAGCAGTACTTC.

This chain links TRBV7-2 with TRBJ2-2; possibly TRBD1 for D (5 bases). Germline V gene sequence: CDR1 SGHTA, CDR2 FQGNSA. V dropped 5 bases and J dropped 8 bases, with 21 bases sitting between them. The CDR3 totals 16 residues. The CDR3 bases are TGTGCCAGCAGCCCCAGGTCAGGGATGGTTTCTGGGGAGCTGTTTTTT. Protein: CASSPRSGMVSGELFF.

This chain joins TRBV4-3 and TRBJ2-7, with 11 positions matching TRBD2. CDR1 is LGHNA and CDR2 is YSLEER in the germline V gene. The CDR3 length is 13 residues. The ends lost 4 bases at V and 12 bases at J; junction bases unmatched: 8. CDR3 region: CASSPLLAGDLYF. For the CDR3, the DNA is TGCGCCAGCAGCCCCTTACTAGCGGGAGATCTGTACTTC.